The 30 T cell receptor beta chains below come from one sample, sequenced in a study of lymphopenia after photon versus proton radiotherapy (dated by TCRdb to between 2018 and 2021). To prepare the library, the immunoSEQ multiplex PCR assay was applied. This is the immuneACCESS table as TCRdb keeps it, with only in-frame sequences that have V and J called. A part of the clones is gone; compared with another copy, unresolved V genes explain less than half, and the rest is unexplained. This sample comprises about 33,000 clones, 85% to 90% of them detected only once. The top ten hold about 7% of the sample. The material was peripheral blood, obtained from a patient treated with photon-based radiotherapy. The source is a woman in her forties or fifties with pancreatic cancer.

The chain is built from TRBV9 and TRBJ2-5; TRBD2 might be the D (6 bases). Trimming cost V 0 bases and J 1 base, with 10 bases left between them. The CDR3 spans 15 residues. Germline V gives CDR1 SGDLS, CDR2 YYNGEE. CDR3 in DNA: TGTGCCAGCAGCGTAGTCGGTAGCGGCCAAGAGACCCAGTACTTC. Translation gives CASSVVGSGQETQYF.

This chain connects TRBV5-1 to TRBJ2-3, with TRBD1 matching 9 bases. Per the germline V gene, CDR1 is SGHRS and CDR2 is YFSETQ. V was pared by 7 bases and J by 2 bases, with 11 bases of the junction left unmatched. The CDR3 runs 16 residues. Here the CDR3 reads CASQTTGGLPTDTQYF. The CDR3 DNA sequence: TGCGCCAGCCAGACGACAGGGGGTTTGCCCACAGATACGCAGTATTTT.

The chain uses TRBV5-5 and TRBJ2-2, with 14 bases aligning to TRBD2. Germline trimming cut 4 bases from V and 5 bases from J; bases unmatched to any gene: 4. The CDR3 is 16 residues long. In germline, CDR1 is SGHKS, CDR2 YYEKEE (reference sequence). CDR3 in amino acids: CASSTGTSGRTGELFF. The CDR3 DNA reads TGTGCCAGCAGCACCGGGACTAGCGGGAGAACCGGGGAGCTGTTTTTT.

The rearrangement links TRBV4-1 to TRBJ2-5, with TRBD1 identical over 7 bases. Germline V gene lookup returns CDR1 MGHRA and CDR2 YSYEKL. Unmatched junction bases numbered 4, after V lost 3 bases and J lost 3 bases. This CDR3 is built from 14 residues. The CDR3 bases are TGCGCCAGCAGCCAGTCCGGGACAGAAGAGACCCAGTACTTC. Protein: CASSQSGTEETQYF.

V usage is TRBV18 and J usage is TRBJ1-3; 8 bases fit TRBD1. CDR1 and CDR2 (germline): KGHSH, LQKENI. The V gene end was trimmed by 3 bases and the J gene end by 3 bases; junction bases not matched to a gene: 1. This CDR3 is built from 14 residues. DNA of the CDR3: TGTGCCAGCTCACCTGGACAGGGTGGAAACACCATATATTTT. It is translated as CASSPGQGGNTIYF.

The chain uses TRBV27 and TRBJ2-5; D is possibly TRBD1 (5 bases). The CDR3 is made up of 15 amino acids. Germline V gene lookup returns CDR1 MNHEY and CDR2 SMNVEV (reference sequence). V lost 2 bases to trimming and J lost 5 bases, with 15 bases between them. CDR3 sequence (DNA): TGTGCCAGCAGTTTAAACCCCCAGGGTTGGGAGACCCAGTACTTC. Protein: CASSLNPQGWETQYF.

The V gene is TRBV4-3, the J gene TRBJ2-1; 8 bases match TRBD2. Germline loops: CDR1 LGHNA, CDR2 YSLEER. V lost 0 bases and J lost 6; bases outside the gene matches: 13. This CDR3 has 18 amino acids. This chain's CDR3 is CASSQEMAPSGWGNEQFF. The CDR3 nucleotides read TGCGCCAGCAGCCAAGAGATGGCCCCTAGCGGGTGGGGCAATGAGCAGTTCTTC.

The rearrangement links TRBV27 to TRBJ2-3, with 10 bases aligning to TRBD2. Germline lookup yields CDR1 MNHEY and CDR2 SMNVEV (reference sequence). V lost 2 bases to trimming and J lost 1 base; unmatched junction nucleotides: 3. There are 16 residues in the CDR3. The CDR3 sequence is CASSLTLAGGTDTQYF. The CDR3 DNA reads TGTGCCAGCAGTTTAACCCTAGCGGGGGGCACAGATACGCAGTATTTT.

The chain links TRBV4-3 to TRBJ1-1; no clear D gene. Germline V lookup: CDR1 LGHNA, CDR2 YSLEER. The V and J ends lost 3 bases and 0 bases respectively, with 2 bases between them. This CDR3 has 12 amino acids. CDR3 DNA sequence: TGCGCCAGCAGCCAGATGAACACTGAAGCTTTCTTT. Its protein product is CASSQMNTEAFF.

This clone was counted a single time. This chain links TRBV11-3 with TRBJ2-2; no clear D gene. This CDR3 has 14 residues. Germline values: CDR1 SGHNT, CDR2 YENEEA. The germline V and J ends were trimmed by 3 bases and 5 bases, with 10 bases remaining between them. The CDR3 region is CASSLDGSTGELFF. In DNA form, the CDR3 reads TGTGCCAGCAGCTTGGACGGCAGTACCGGGGAGCTGTTTTTT.

The chain has TRBV21-1 and TRBJ2-1; the table's D call TRBD1 went unverified against the DNA. TRBV21-1 is described as a pseudogene. The CDR3 spans 15 residues. The DNA for the CDR3 is TGTGCCAGGCGGTCCAGGGACAGGGGCAACAATGAGCAGTTCTTC. Translation: CARRSRDRGNNEQFF.

The chain has TRBV7-2 and TRBJ2-7; TRBD2 agrees at 10 bases. The CDR3 is 15 residues long. V was clipped by 1 base and J by 6 bases; unmatched bases: 6. From germline, CDR1 is SGHTA and CDR2 FQGNSA. In nucleotides, the CDR3 is TGTGCCAGCAGCTTAGACAGTCTAGCGGGAGTCGAGCAGTACTTC. Translation: CASSLDSLAGVEQYF.

This clone was seen a single time. The V and J genes are TRBV7-2 and TRBJ2-5; 11 bases are shared with TRBD1. The CDR3 is 15 amino acids. In germline, CDR1 is SGHTA, CDR2 FQGNSA. Trimming at V came to 1 base and at J to 3 bases, leaving 1 base not matched to a gene. In DNA, the CDR3 is TGTGCCAGCAGCTTAGAGGGACAGGGGGAAGAGACCCAGTACTTC. Its translation is CASSLEGQGEETQYF.

This clone was detected once. The J gene is TRBJ2-5, the V gene TRBV19, with D perhaps matching TRBD2 (5 bases). This CDR3 comprises 15 residues. Germline V CDR1 and CDR2: LNHDA, SQIVND (reference sequence). V was shortened by 3 bases and J by 5 bases, with 16 bases between the two germline ends. In nucleotides, the CDR3 is TGTGCCAGTAGTATCCCCAATAGCGTGAGCGAGACCCAGTACTTC. Its translation: CASSIPNSVSETQYF.

CDR3 residues: CASSLSRGIDEQYF. CDR3 in DNA: TGTGCCAGCAGCTTGAGTAGGGGTATCGACGAGCAGTACTTC. The J gene is TRBJ2-7, the V gene TRBV5-6, with D maybe TRBD1 (5 bases). This CDR3 comprises 14 residues. The germline V gene has CDR1 SGHDT and CDR2 YYEEEE. The V end lost 1 base, the J end lost 5 bases, and 13 bases lay between the germline ends.

The sample holds a few counts of this clone. This chain links TRBV6-4 with TRBJ2-2, with TRBD1 matching 9 bases. The CDR3 has 16 amino acids. V dropped 3 bases and J dropped 1; count of bases not matched to a gene: 3. The germline V gene has CDR1 MRHNA and CDR2 SNTAGT. Here the CDR3 DNA reads TGTGCCAGCAGTGAAGGGGGACAGGGGAACACCGGGGAGCTGTTTTTT. Translated: CASSEGGQGNTGELFF.

The rearrangement uses TRBV4-1 and TRBJ2-3; tentatively, D is TRBD2 (6 bases). The CDR3 consists of 15 residues. The V gene lost 6 bases and the J gene lost 0 bases, with 13 bases spanning the gap. Germline V gene data show CDR1 as MGHRA and CDR2 as YSYEKL. CDR3: CASSGTGVSTDTQYF. In DNA form, the CDR3 reads TGCGCCAGCAGTGGAACGGGAGTGAGCACAGATACGCAGTATTTT.

This clone showed up just once. The CDR3 nucleotides are TGCGCCAGCGGATTGCCAAGGACTAGCGGGCCTTTGGCTGGGGAGCTGTTTTTT. Translation gives CASGLPRTSGPLAGELFF. V and J are TRBV5-1 and TRBJ2-2; TRBD2 aligns across 11 bases. The CDR3 is 18 amino acids. Germline CDR1 and CDR2: SGHRS and YFSETQ. The J segment lost 8 bases and the V segment lost 7 bases, leaving 19 bases of the junction unmatched.

The chain joins TRBV7-8 to TRBJ1-2; 8 bases fit TRBD1. The J segment lost 8 bases and the V segment lost 1 base, leaving 6 bases of the junction unmatched. The germline V gene has CDR1 SGHVS and CDR2 FQNEAQ. This CDR3 region has 14 residues. Here the CDR3 DNA reads TGTGCCAGCAGCTTAGGGACAGGGATGAGGGGCTACACCTTC. This encodes CASSLGTGMRGYTF. Full variable domain (missing parts from reference TRBV7-8 and TRBJ1-2): GAGVSQSPRYKVAKRGQDVALRCDPISGHVSLFWYQQALGQGPEFLTYFQNEAQLDKSGLPSDRFFAERPEGSVSTLKIQRTQQEDSAVYLCASSLGTGMRGYTFGSGTRLTVV.

The J gene is TRBJ1-2, the V gene TRBV28, with D possibly being TRBD1 (6 bases). The CDR3 contains 12 residues. Germline loops: CDR1 MDHEN, CDR2 SYDVKM. V was cut by 6 bases and J by 8 bases, with 13 bases left in between. The CDR3 sequence: CASREDSWGYTF. For the CDR3, the DNA is TGTGCCAGCAGAGAGGACAGTTGGGGCTACACCTTC.

V and J are TRBV9 and TRBJ2-1; no reliable D call. CDR3 length: 13 residues. CDR1 SGDLS and CDR2 YYNGEE come from the germline V gene. V lost 3 bases to trimming and J lost 8 bases, with 12 bases between them. In DNA form, the CDR3 reads TGTGCCAGCAGCGCCCACTTCTTAGATGAGCAGTTCTTC. It translates to CASSAHFLDEQFF.

The V gene is TRBV5-6, the J gene TRBJ2-1; weak D call: TRBD2 (6 bases). The germline gives CDR1 SGHDT, CDR2 YYEEEE. The CDR3 runs to 15 residues. Trimming removed 0 bases at V and 2 bases at J, with 9 bases between. CDR3 in DNA: TGTGCCAGCAGCTTGGGGGAGGCTACCTACAATGAGCAGTTCTTC. Encoded protein: CASSLGEATYNEQFF. Complete variable domain (other parts from reference TRBV5-6 and TRBJ2-1): DAGVTQSPTHLIKTRGQQVTLRCSPKSGHDTVSWYQQALGQGPQFIFQYYEEEERQRGNFPDRFSGHQFPNYSSELNVNALLLGDSALYLCASSLGEATYNEQFFGPGTRLTVL.

CDR3 sequence (DNA): TGTGCCAGCAGCCAGATGACAGGGGTGACTGAAGCTTTCTTT. Its translation is CASSQMTGVTEAFF. This rearrangement joins TRBV5-6 to TRBJ1-1; 8 bases map to TRBD1. CDR1 is SGHDT, CDR2 YYEEEE, per germline. V gave up 4 bases and J gave up 5 bases; unmatched junction bases: 7. The CDR3 loop spans 14 amino acids.

This chain links TRBV7-9 with TRBJ1-3; no firm D call. The V end was cut by 0 bases, the J end by 2 bases, with 5 bases between. The CDR3 is 14 amino acids. CDR1 and CDR2 (germline): SEHNR, FQNEAQ (reference sequence). CDR3 DNA: TGTGCCAGCAGCTTAGCTTCAACTGGAAACACCATATATTTT. The encoded protein is CASSLASTGNTIYF.

The chain joins TRBV7-6 to TRBJ1-1; 11 nucleotides line up with TRBD1. The length of the CDR3 is 15 residues. V was pared by 4 bases and J by 6 bases, with 7 bases of the junction left unmatched. The germline V gene has CDR1 SGHVS and CDR2 FNYEAQ. The CDR3 loop is CASSWGGQGDSEAFF. CDR3 nucleotides: TGTGCCAGCAGCTGGGGGGGACAGGGGGATTCTGAAGCTTTCTTT.

This clone occurred once. This chain connects TRBV6-6 to TRBJ1-6; D ambiguous. Trimming stripped 6 bases from V and 9 bases from J, with 9 bases between. Germline V gene lookup returns CDR1 MNHNY and CDR2 SVGAGI (reference sequence). The CDR3 contains 12 residues. Written as DNA, the CDR3 is TGTGCCAGCAGACCCGGAGGTTCACCCCTCCACTTT. As protein: CASRPGGSPLHF.

The V and J genes are TRBV7-8 and TRBJ2-1; maybe TRBD2 (5 bases). Germline V lookup: CDR1 SGHVS, CDR2 FQNEAQ. This CDR3 contains 16 residues. The ends were cut back, 1 base at V and 2 bases at J, with 12 bases in the middle. The CDR3 bases are TGTGCCAGCAGCTTAGGTGAGGGCACGGCCTACAATGAGCAGTTCTTC. Translated, it gives CASSLGEGTAYNEQFF.

The chain joins TRBV30 to TRBJ1-1, with D uncertain. Germline V gene sequence: CDR1 GTSNPN, CDR2 SVGIG (reference sequence). This CDR3 contains 13 residues. V lost 0 bases and J lost 1, with 6 bases in between. CDR3 bases: TGTGCCTGGAGTGTCGACGAGAACACTGAAGCTTTCTTT. Its translation: CAWSVDENTEAFF.

The genes are TRBV10-2 and TRBJ2-7; D may be TRBD1 (6 bases). V lost 4 bases and J lost 3, with 10 bases in between. Germline assignment: CDR1 WSHSY and CDR2 SAAADI. CDR3 length equals 13 residues. The CDR3 nucleotides read TGCGCCAGCAGTGTACAGGGTGACTACGAGCAGTACTTC. Protein sequence: CASSVQGDYEQYF.

This clone was seen a single time. The chain links TRBV6-5 to TRBJ2-5; D might be TRBD1 (5 bases). V was clipped by 9 bases and J by 2 bases, with 16 bases between them. Germline V gene lookup returns CDR1 MNHEY and CDR2 SVGAGI. The CDR3 totals 14 residues. The CDR3 DNA reads TGTGCCAGTCACGCGCAGGGTCGTCAAGAGACCCAGTACTTC. This gives the protein CASHAQGRQETQYF.